This T cell receptor (beta chain) stems from a study of PD-1 blockade in classical Hodgkin lymphoma. Only in-frame clones appear in the TCRdb table, and some are missing; sequencing was by immunoSEQ multiplex PCR. The sample holds around 31,000 clones; around 70% are singletons and the top ten take 3.5% to 4%. Relapse was seen in all patients after autologous stem cell transplantation, and brentuximab vedotin exposure was variable. The germline V gene has CDR1 LNHDA and CDR2 SQIVND (reference sequence). The CDR3 has 15 residues. V gave up 5 bases and J gave up 3 bases; unmatched junction bases: 7. Material: peripheral blood mononuclear cells (PBMCs), obtained before the second cycle of nivolumab. This receptor was obtained from a human donor with classical Hodgkin lymphoma. This rearrangement joins TRBV19 to TRBJ2-3, with 8 bases aligning to TRBD1. This CDR3 is CASSFVQGATDTQYF. CDR3 nucleotides: TGTGCCAGTAGTTTTGTCCAGGGGGCAACAGATACGCAGTATTTT.